One sample yielded the 23 T cell receptor beta chains listed below, sequenced in a study of regulatory T cells in long-lasting Graves disease. The time point here: newly diagnosed GD, antithyroid drugs for less than 3 months. The TCR library was prepared using RNA isolated from PBMCs. CDR3-region Arm-PCR and iRepertoire HTBI primers produced the TCR beta libraries. One entry per CDR3 protein results from TCRdb running MiXCR on the multiplex PCR reads. Of roughly 500,000 distinct CDR3 sequences in the sample, 9.5% to 15% were seen once. These same records also appear under a second study, on T cells in Graves' hyperthyroidism and ophthalmopathy.

The material sequenced was peripheral blood mononuclear cells (PBMCs), taken at new diagnosis, from a patient treated with antithyroid drugs. Receptor source: a woman aged 30 to 39 with Graves disease.

This clonotype showed up many times. The V and J genes are TRBV28 and TRBJ2-5; 13 nucleotides match TRBD2. The CDR3 has 16 residues. The germline CDR1 and CDR2 sequences are MDHEN and SYDVKM. Unmatched junction bases numbered 9, after V lost 8 bases and J lost 3 bases. The DNA of the CDR3 is TGTGCCAGCTTCTTGTGGGGGACTAGCGGGGAAGAGACCCAGTACTTC. Translating it yields CASFLWGTSGEETQYF.

This clonotype has just a few counts. In DNA, the CDR3 is TGCAGTGCTAGAGTTGAGGCGCAGCCCTATCAGCCCCAGCATTTT. This encodes CSARVEAQPYQPQHF. The V call is TRBV20-1, the J call TRBJ1-5, with unresolved D. Trimming shortened V by 1 base and J by 5 bases, and 15 bases separated the two germline ends. The CDR3 consists of 15 residues. Per germline, CDR1 DFQATT and CDR2 SNEGSKA (reference sequence).

This clonotype was detected many times. This chain uses TRBV27 with TRBJ2-1; the D call may be TRBD1 or TRBD2 (5 bases each). CDR1 is MNHEY, CDR2 SMNVEV, per germline (reference sequence). V shed 4 bases and J shed 3 bases, with 19 bases lying between them. This CDR3 is built from 17 residues. Here the CDR3 reads CASSSTLRDGNYNEQFF. The DNA of the CDR3 is TGTGCCAGCAGTTCCACCCTCCGGGACGGAAACTACAATGAGCAGTTCTTC.

This clonotype was counted a few times. The chain couples TRBV7-2 to TRBJ2-1; perhaps TRBD2 as D (6 bases). Germline V lookup: CDR1 SGHTA, CDR2 FQGNSA. Trimming took 4 bases from V and 11 from J, leaving 15 bases between them. The CDR3 is made up of 13 amino acids. CDR3 sequence reads: CASSSQERTKQFF. Written as DNA, the CDR3 is TGTGCCAGCAGCTCCCAAGAACGGACTAAGCAGTTCTTC.

This clonotype has a handful of counts. The V and J genes are TRBV19 and TRBJ1-2; D unclear. Germline loops: CDR1 LNHDA, CDR2 SQIVND (reference sequence). V was trimmed by 3 bases and J by 4 bases, leaving 9 bases between them. This CDR3 spans 13 amino acids. CDR3 nucleotide sequence: TGTGCCAGTAGTATTGATTACTTCTATGGCTACACCTTC. This sequence encodes CASSIDYFYGYTF.

This clonotype was recorded at least ten times. In nucleotides, the CDR3 is TGCAGTGCGCCGGGACTAGCGGGAGGGCAGGAGACCCAGTACTTC. This sequence encodes CSAPGLAGGQETQYF. The chain couples TRBV20-1 to TRBJ2-5, with 16 positions matching TRBD2. CDR1 DFQATT and CDR2 SNEGSKA come from the germline V gene (reference sequence). This CDR3 region has 15 residues. V lost 6 bases and J lost 5; bases outside the gene matches: 6.

This clonotype was seen a few times. The rearrangement links TRBV2 to TRBJ2-5, with 11 bases fitting TRBD1. V shed 2 bases, J shed 5 bases, and the junction held 4 bases outside the gene matches. CDR1 is SNHLY, CDR2 FYNNEI, per germline. The CDR3 length is 15 residues. The CDR3 here is CASSERTGGGETQYF. Here the CDR3 DNA reads TGTGCCAGCAGTGAACGGACAGGGGGCGGTGAGACCCAGTACTTC.

This clonotype has ten or more counts. The gene calls are TRBV18 and TRBJ1-2; the D gene is possibly TRBD1 (6 bases). Trimming removed 0 bases from V and 4 bases from J, with 12 bases in between. Germline CDR1 and CDR2: KGHSH and LQKENI. CDR3 size: 15 residues. CDR3 nucleotides: TGTGCCAGCTCACCACCGTCACAGGGCGGCTATGGCTACACCTTC. Protein: CASSPPSQGGYGYTF.

This clonotype was counted between two and nine times. The chain is built from TRBV7-2 and TRBJ1-5; 7 bases line up with TRBD1. After removal of 5 bases from V and 3 bases from J, the junction contained 10 bases not matched to a gene. The CDR3 is 16 amino acids. From germline, CDR1 is SGHTA and CDR2 FQGNSA. CDR3 sequence (DNA): TGTGCCAGCAGCCGGGCGGACAGGCGACACAATCAGCCCCAGCATTTT. It encodes CASSRADRRHNQPQHF.

The rearrangement links TRBV10-3 to TRBJ2-1; D not certain. This CDR3 spans 15 amino acids. Trimming left V 2 bases short and J 0 bases short, with 8 bases between. The germline gives CDR1 ENHRY, CDR2 SYGVKD. The CDR3 nucleotides are TGTGCCATCAGTGAGAGAATCAGCTCCTACAATGAGCAGTTCTTC. This codes for CAISERISSYNEQFF.

The CDR3 DNA follows: TGTGCCGCCCAGGGACGGAGCTCCTACGAGCAGTACTTC. The encoded protein is CAAQGRSSYEQYF. V and J are TRBV24-1 and TRBJ2-7, with D possibly called TRBD1 or TRBD2 (5 bases each). CDR3 length equals 13 residues. Looked up from germline, CDR1 is KGHDR and CDR2 is SFDVKD. Trimming took off 12 bases at V and 0 bases at J, with 14 bases between the two ends.

This clonotype was found a few times. The genes are TRBV4-1 and TRBJ2-7; TRBD1 matches at 8 bases. Germline V gene data show CDR1 as MGHRA and CDR2 as YSYEKL. The junction had 14 bases not matched to a gene; V was cut back by 3 bases and J by 4 bases. The CDR3 has 17 amino acids. CDR3 nucleotides: TGCGCCAGCAGCCAGGCCCAGGGGGCGTCCCGTGGTTACGAGCAGTACTTC. It specifies CASSQAQGASRGYEQYF.

V gene TRBV4-1 combines with J gene TRBJ2-6; TRBD1 matches at 7 bases. This CDR3 has 20 residues. Germline lookup yields CDR1 MGHRA and CDR2 YSYEKL. V trimming: 2 bases; J trimming: 0 bases; junction bases outside the gene matches: 13. CDR3 in amino acids: CASSQSFFRTGASGANVLTF. The CDR3 coding sequence is TGCGCCAGCAGCCAATCGTTTTTTAGGACAGGCGCCTCTGGGGCCAACGTCCTGACTTTC.

At least ten counts were recorded for this clonotype. V is TRBV4-1 and J is TRBJ1-3, with D uncertain. Trimming took 1 base from V and 0 from J, leaving 16 bases between them. The CDR3 is 18 amino acids. Per germline, CDR1 MGHRA and CDR2 YSYEKL. The CDR3 DNA sequence: TGCGCCAGCAGCCAAGGCCCCCTCCGGACGAGCTCTGGAAACACCATATATTTT. Its protein product is CASSQGPLRTSSGNTIYF.

This clonotype was seen more than once but under ten times. J is TRBJ1-2 and V is TRBV4-3, with D maybe TRBD1 (5 bases). CDR1 is LGHNA, CDR2 YSLEER, per germline. CDR3 length: 15 residues. V gave up 3 bases and J gave up 9 bases, with 20 bases separating them. The CDR3 is CASSHQLRDFLRYTF. The CDR3 nucleotides are TGCGCCAGCAGCCATCAACTTCGGGACTTCCTGCGCTACACCTTC.

The sample holds a few counts of this clonotype. V is TRBV29-1 and J is TRBJ2-1; D perhaps matches TRBD2 (5 bases). Germline V lookup: CDR1 SQVTM, CDR2 ANQGSEA. The CDR3 is 11 amino acids. Trimming took off 7 bases at V and 5 bases at J, with 9 bases between the two ends. CDR3 nucleotides: TGCAGCGCGGGGTTTAACAATGAGCAGTTCTTC. It translates to CSAGFNNEQFF.

The rearrangement links TRBV7-2 to TRBJ2-7, with 8 bases identical to TRBD2. Per the germline V gene, CDR1 is SGHTA and CDR2 is FQGNSA. This CDR3 spans 15 amino acids. With V trimmed by 3 bases and J by 6 bases, 10 bases remained unmatched. CDR3 coding DNA: TGTGCCAGCAGCTTGTCGGTGGCGGGAGGCTCCGAGCAGTACTTC. Translated, it gives CASSLSVAGGSEQYF.

There are many counts of this clonotype. V and J are TRBV2 and TRBJ2-5; D might be TRBD2 (6 bases). CDR3 length: 13 residues. The germline V gene encodes CDR1 SNHLY and CDR2 FYNNEI. Trimming cost V 4 bases and J 7 bases, with 13 bases left between them. The CDR3 loop is CASSVLTRGTQYF. CDR3 bases: TGTGCCAGCAGTGTTCTGACTAGGGGGACCCAGTACTTC.

This clonotype was picked up many times. This CDR3 reads CASSSKPRGLGSTEAFF. CDR3 coding DNA: TGTGCCAGCAGCTCTAAGCCGCGCGGGCTGGGGTCGACTGAAGCTTTCTTT. The rearrangement links TRBV7-3 to TRBJ1-1; D unclear. Looked up from germline, CDR1 is SGHTA and CDR2 is FQGTGA. This CDR3 has 17 residues. Trimming stripped 4 bases from V and 5 bases from J, with 23 bases between.

This clonotype occurred many times. J is TRBJ1-2 and V is TRBV7-8; D call uncertain. The germline V and J ends were trimmed by 3 bases and 4 bases, with 15 bases remaining between them. Per the germline V gene, CDR1 is SGHVS and CDR2 is FQNEAQ. The CDR3 loop spans 15 amino acids. The CDR3 spells CASSLTGRSFYGYTF. In DNA form, the CDR3 reads TGTGCCAGCAGCTTGACGGGCAGATCGTTCTATGGCTACACCTTC.

This clonotype has only a few counts. The rearrangement joins TRBV3-1 to TRBJ1-6; tentatively, D is TRBD1 (5 bases). The CDR3 runs 16 residues. V was trimmed by 3 bases and J by 9 bases, leaving 18 bases between them. The germline V gene encodes CDR1 LGHDT and CDR2 YNNKEL (reference sequence). The CDR3 spells CASSQDATLGGSPLHF. The CDR3 nucleotides are TGTGCCAGCAGCCAGGACGCAACCCTGGGGGGTTCACCCCTCCACTTT. Looking up the rest from reference TRBV3-1 and TRBJ1-6 gives the full variable domain: DTAVSQTPKYLVTQMGNDKSIKCEQNLGHDTMYWYKQDSKKFLKIMFSYNNKELIINETVPNRFSPKSPDKAHLNLHINSLELGDSAVYFCASSQDATLGGSPLHFGNGTRLTVT.

The sample holds many counts of this clonotype. The rearrangement joins TRBV27 to TRBJ2-1; D is possibly TRBD2 (6 bases). The V end was cut by 2 bases, the J end by 3 bases, with 8 bases between. CDR3 length equals 14 residues. CDR1 is MNHEY and CDR2 is SMNVEV in the germline V gene (reference sequence). CDR3 nucleotide sequence: TGTGCCAGCAGTTTACGGGAGCTCTACAATGAGCAGTTCTTC. Protein sequence: CASSLRELYNEQFF.

This clonotype was recorded many times. This chain joins TRBV9 and TRBJ1-2, with D possibly matching TRBD1 (6 bases). Trimming stripped 0 bases from V and 4 bases from J, with 7 bases between. This CDR3 spans 13 amino acids. Germline V lookup: CDR1 SGDLS, CDR2 YYNGEE. CDR3 DNA sequence: TGTGCCAGCAGCGTAGGGACAGTCTATGGCTACACCTTC. Translating gives CASSVGTVYGYTF.